The clone carrying this T cell receptor beta chain was recorded at least ten times. What it binds is not known. The data are from a study of breast tumors, draining lymph nodes, adjacent tissues. Notes on the study in general: The data were judged consistent with most tumor T cells coming from lymph node and expanding in tumor. Compared with lymph nodes, tumors were less diverse; compared with nontumor tissue, more. Data only fit, rather than demonstrated, lymph node origin of most tumor T cells.

Breast cancer patients provided tissue from their axillary draining lymph nodes. TCRdb fed the multiplex PCR reads into MiXCR, producing one record per CDR3 protein. Altogether approximately 150,000 distinct CDR3 sequences are present, around a third being singletons, with the ten largest covering approximately 3.9%. This CDR3 comprises 15 residues. Germline assignment: CDR1 SGDLS and CDR2 YYNGEE. The ends were cut back, 0 bases at V and 9 bases at J, with 19 bases in the middle. The receptor was isolated from a female donor with breast cancer. Some clones in this sample may be carry-over from other donors' samples. Input material: axillary lymph node tissue. The gene calls are TRBV9 and TRBJ2-7, with D possibly matching TRBD2 (6 bases). The CDR3 sequence: CASSVGGGGIERQYF. As DNA, the CDR3 is TGTGCCAGCAGCGTAGGGGGAGGAGGGATCGAGCGGCAGTACTTC.